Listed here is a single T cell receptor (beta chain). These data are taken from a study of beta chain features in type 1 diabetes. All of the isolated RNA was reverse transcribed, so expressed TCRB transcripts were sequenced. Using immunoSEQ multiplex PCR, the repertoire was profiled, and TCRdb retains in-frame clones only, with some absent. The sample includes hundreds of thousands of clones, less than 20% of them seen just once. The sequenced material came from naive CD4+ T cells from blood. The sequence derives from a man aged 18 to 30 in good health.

Here the CDR3 reads CASSLQGFSGNTIYF. CDR3 DNA: TGTGCCAGCAGTTTACAGGGGTTCTCTGGAAACACCATATATTTT. V usage is TRBV2 and J usage is TRBJ1-3; 7 positions agree with TRBD1. Looked up from germline, CDR1 is SNHLY and CDR2 is FYNNEI. V shed 5 bases, J shed 0 bases, and the junction held 4 bases outside the gene matches. This CDR3 has 15 residues.